This is a list of T cell receptor beta chains from one sample in a study of Ad26.COV2.S vaccination and SARS-CoV-2 variants. This table comes from immunoSEQ multiplex PCR, and its TCRdb copy is limited to in-frame clones, with some not included. The sample yields fewer than 400,000 clones, more than 70% seen once. Source: peripheral blood, taken in a trial of Ad26.COV2.S vaccine versus placebo. The receptors were gathered from a person between 18 and 65 years old who received the Ad26.COV2.S COVID-19 vaccine or a placebo. CDR3s include the opening cysteine and the closing phenylalanine or tryptophan. A D gene is named only where the DNA matches it firmly. The listing skips clone size in some rows; elsewhere it reads once, few, many or a size class.

cdr3_nt cdr3_aa j_call v_call clone_size d_call
TGTGCCAGCAGTTACTCCTTCCGTCAGCCCCAGCATTTT CASSYSFRQPQHF TRBJ1-5 TRBV6-5 NA NA
TGTGCCACCAGCAGAGAACAGGGGGTAGATACGCAGTATTTT CATSREQGVDTQYF TRBJ2-3 TRBV15 NA TRBD1
TGTGCCTGGAGTGTACAACAGGGTTACAATGAGCAGTTCTTC CAWSVQQGYNEQFF TRBJ2-1 TRBV30 NA NA
TGTGCCAGTAGTCCATACCGATCCCTTTTAAACAGCTATGGCTACACCTTC CASSPYRSLLNSYGYTF TRBJ1-2 TRBV19 NA NA
TGCGCCAGCAGCTCGGGACTAGCGGGGCCTAACTCCTACAATGAGCAGTTCTTC CASSSGLAGPNSYNEQFF TRBJ2-1 TRBV5-1 NA TRBD2
TGTGCCAGCTCTCGAATGGGACACTTGGACACTGAAGCTTTCTTT CASSRMGHLDTEAFF TRBJ1-1 TRBV18 NA NA
TGTGCCAGCAGCTTAGTAGGAGGGGGGGCGGATACGCAGTATTTT CASSLVGGGADTQYF TRBJ2-3 TRBV7-6 few NA
TGTGCCAGCAGCTTAGTAAGCGGAGGAAAAAATGAGCAGTTCTTC CASSLVSGGKNEQFF TRBJ2-1 TRBV7-2 NA NA
TGTGCCAGCTCACCACTGACAGAGGATTATGGCTACACCTTC CASSPLTEDYGYTF TRBJ1-2 TRBV18 NA NA
TGTGCCAGCAGCTTATCGGGTAACCCCCTCTCTGGGGCCAACGTCCTGACTTTC CASSLSGNPLSGANVLTF TRBJ2-6 TRBV7-6 NA NA
TGTGCCTGGACCCGGGGCCAAACAGCTGAAAAACTGTTTTTT CAWTRGQTAEKLFF TRBJ1-4 TRBV30 NA NA
TGTGCCAGCACCCCTGGGTCAGCGGGGCATTACAATGAGCAGTTCTTC CASTPGSAGHYNEQFF TRBJ2-1 TRBV5-6 NA TRBD2
TGTGCCAGCAGCAGGAGTGATCGCACCGGGGAGCTGTTTTTT CASSRSDRTGELFF TRBJ2-2 TRBV6-5 NA NA
TGTGCCAGCAGTTCACCAAGAGCTGGAGGCTACACCTTC CASSSPRAGGYTF TRBJ1-2 TRBV27 NA NA
TGTGCCAGCAGCTTAACGGGTACCATGAACACTGAAGCTTTCTTT CASSLTGTMNTEAFF TRBJ1-1 TRBV7-3 NA NA
TGTGCCAGTAGTCCCACTAGCGGGGGGGCCACAGATACGCAGTATTTT CASSPTSGGATDTQYF TRBJ2-3 TRBV19 NA TRBD2
TGTGCCAGCAGTTATGCGGGGGTCTCCCAAGAGTGGAACACCGGGGAGCTGTTTTTT CASSYAGVSQEWNTGELFF TRBJ2-2 TRBV6-2/TRBV6-3 NA TRBD2
TGTGCCAGCAGCTTGAAGATGACGGCCTCGAGCTCCTACGAGCAGTACTTC CASSLKMTASSSYEQYF TRBJ2-7 TRBV5-6 NA NA
TGTGCCAGCAGCCCACGTGGGGGGGCGGTCTATGGCTACACCTTC CASSPRGGAVYGYTF TRBJ1-2 TRBV3-1/TRBV3-2 NA NA
TGTGCCAGCAGCAATTCCGACAGGGGTTTCCAAGAGACCCAGTACTTC CASSNSDRGFQETQYF TRBJ2-5 TRBV6-2/TRBV6-3 NA TRBD1
TGTGCCAGCAGCTTGGCACCAGGACTAGCGGGGGGACGCTCCTACGAGCAGTACTTC CASSLAPGLAGGRSYEQYF TRBJ2-7 TRBV5-4 NA TRBD2
TGTGCCAGCAGTGAGAAGCCGAGGAACAGGGGAGTAGCTTTCTTT CASSEKPRNRGVAFF TRBJ1-1 TRBV6-1 NA TRBD1
TGTGCCAGCAGCCTGACAGGGCTTAATGAAAAACTGTTTTTT CASSLTGLNEKLFF TRBJ1-4 TRBV11-2 NA TRBD1
TGTGCCTGGAGTGTAAACGGGGCGGGAAATTCACCCCTCCACTTT CAWSVNGAGNSPLHF TRBJ1-6 TRBV30 NA NA
TGTGCCAGCAAGCGGGGGGGCTTTGGGACAGATACGCAGTATTTT CASKRGGFGTDTQYF TRBJ2-3 TRBV9 NA TRBD2
TGTGCCAGCGATGGACAGCTTGATGGCTACACCTTC CASDGQLDGYTF TRBJ1-2 TRBV25-1 NA NA
TGTGCCAGCAGCCCCCTCGGGGGAAGCAATCAGCCCCAGCATTTT CASSPLGGSNQPQHF TRBJ1-5 TRBV9 NA NA
TGCGCCAGCAGCTCAAGCGGGGCTTTCACCGGGGAGCTGTTTTTT CASSSSGAFTGELFF TRBJ2-2 TRBV4-3 NA TRBD2
TGTGCCAGCAGCCCGGGACTTTTTGGGGCCAACGTCCTGACTTTC CASSPGLFGANVLTF TRBJ2-6 TRBV5-6 NA NA
TGCGCCAGCAGCTTGGTCGGCTCTGGGGCCAACGTCCTGACTTTC CASSLVGSGANVLTF TRBJ2-6 TRBV5-1 NA NA
TGTGCCAGCAGCCTGTTAATGGGACAGGGAGGGGAGCAGTACTTC CASSLLMGQGGEQYF TRBJ2-7 TRBV2 NA TRBD1
TGTGCCAGTAGACCCCAGACAGTCCCGGACTATGAAGCTTTCTTT CASRPQTVPDYEAFF TRBJ1-1 TRBV19 NA NA
TGTGCCAGCAGTTACAGGGGTGTAACGGGGATGCAAGAGACCCAGTACTTC CASSYRGVTGMQETQYF TRBJ2-5 TRBV6-2/TRBV6-3 NA NA
TGTGCCAGCAGCAGAAATAGCGGCACAGATACGCAGTATTTT CASSRNSGTDTQYF TRBJ2-3 TRBV7-2 once NA
TGTGCCAGCAGCTTGGGACAGGGCCACTATGGCTACACCTTC CASSLGQGHYGYTF TRBJ1-2 TRBV7-9 NA TRBD1
TGTGCCAGTAGTAAATCGACAGGGGCAAGAGGCACAGATACGCAGTATTTT CASSKSTGARGTDTQYF TRBJ2-3 TRBV19 NA TRBD1
TGTGCCAGCAGCGTCCGGTCGGGGTCTAATGAAAAACTGTTTTTT CASSVRSGSNEKLFF TRBJ1-4 TRBV9 NA NA
TGCGCCAGCAGCTTGGGGACATCCCCAGGGTCACCCCTCCACTTT CASSLGTSPGSPLHF TRBJ1-6 TRBV5-1 NA NA
TGTGCCAGCAGCTTAAGGGGCATGCCTGGGGCCAACGTCCTGACTTTC CASSLRGMPGANVLTF TRBJ2-6 TRBV7-3 NA NA
TGCGCCAGCAGCAGTCCGGGACTAGCGGACTCCTACAATGAGCAGTTCTTC CASSSPGLADSYNEQFF TRBJ2-1 TRBV23-1 NA TRBD2
TGTGCCTCCCCCGGGCCCCCGGGTGAAAAACTGTTTTTT CASPGPPGEKLFF TRBJ1-4 TRBV30 NA NA
TGTGCCAGCAGCACACTGGGGGCAGGGACGGAGCTAGCCTACGAGCAGTACTTC CASSTLGAGTELAYEQYF TRBJ2-7 TRBV7-9 NA NA
TGTGCCAGCAGCTTGAGCAGGACCTCCTACGAGCAGTACTTC CASSLSRTSYEQYF TRBJ2-7 TRBV5-4 NA NA
TGCGCCAGCAGCTTAGGCGACTCTGGGGCCAACGTCCTGACTTTC CASSLGDSGANVLTF TRBJ2-6 TRBV5-1 NA NA
TGTGCCAGCAGCTTCAAATCCTACGAGCAGTACTTC CASSFKSYEQYF TRBJ2-7 TRBV7-2 NA NA
TGTGCCAGCAGCCAAAACACACATGTCTACGAGCAGTACTTC CASSQNTHVYEQYF TRBJ2-7 TRBV14 NA NA
TGTGCCAGCAGCTTTCTGGACAAACAGGGCTACACCTTC CASSFLDKQGYTF TRBJ1-2 TRBV11-3 NA NA
TGTGCCAGCAGCTATTCTTCACAACTCCGGACGGGGCCGGGAGAGCAGTACTTC CASSYSSQLRTGPGEQYF TRBJ2-7 TRBV7-9 NA NA
TGTGCCAGCACCTCAGGGGGAGGTTATGAAAAACTGTTTTTT CASTSGGGYEKLFF TRBJ1-4 TRBV7-2 NA TRBD1
TGTGCCAGCAGTGAAGCAAAGGGGGTAGGTGGCTACACCTTC CASSEAKGVGGYTF TRBJ1-2 TRBV2 NA NA
TGTGCCACCAGTGATCCCAGGTCCCCTGGGACAGATACGCAGTATTTT CATSDPRSPGTDTQYF TRBJ2-3 TRBV24-1 NA NA
TGTGCCATCAGTGATATTCGGGACCTCAGGGGGAACACTGAAGCTTTCTTT CAISDIRDLRGNTEAFF TRBJ1-1 TRBV10-3 NA NA
TGCGCCAGCACTACTAGCGGGGGGATCCAAGAGACCCAGTACTTC CASTTSGGIQETQYF TRBJ2-5 TRBV5-1 once TRBD2